Listed here are 28 T cell receptor beta chains from one sample, sequenced in a study of blood T cells in healthy people across ages. PCR was performed a second time for 7 to 11 cycles using a sample-barcoded 5' primer and a J-beta primer mix. TCRdb re-called the 5' RACE reads through MiXCR, storing one row per CDR3 protein. The top ten clones hold about an eighth of a sample with around 1.1 million distinct CDR3 sequences, 35% to 45% of them seen once. The sample consisted of blood. The receptor set was obtained from a man between 18 and 29 years old in good health.

In this sample, this clonotype turned up a few times. The rearrangement uses TRBV6-5 and TRBJ1-3; 9 bases are a match to TRBD1. CDR1 and CDR2 from the germline V gene are MNHEY and SVGAGI. The CDR3 runs 14 residues. The J segment lost 4 bases and the V segment lost 5 bases, leaving 3 bases of the junction unmatched. The CDR3 here is CASSGDREGNTIYF. Here the CDR3 DNA reads TGTGCCAGCAGTGGGGACAGGGAAGGAAACACCATATATTTT.

The table lists this clonotype with a few counts. The chain joins TRBV29-1 to TRBJ2-7; D remains unclear. Germline CDR1 SQVTM, CDR2 ANQGSEA. The V end was cut by 4 bases, the J end by 1 base, with 8 bases between. CDR3 length: 12 residues. The DNA for the CDR3 is TGCAGCGTTGCGGGCCCATCCTACGAGCAGTACTTC. As protein: CSVAGPSYEQYF.

As for this clonotype: A much larger clone lies a single base off, so this may be a read error. This chain links TRBV4-2 with TRBJ2-1; no clear D. Per germline, CDR1 LGHNA and CDR2 YNFKEQ. The V end lost 0 bases, the J end lost 13 bases, and 16 bases lay between the germline ends. There are 14 residues in the CDR3. The CDR3 spells CASSQDNSQETQFF. CDR3 in DNA: TGTGCCAGCAGCCAAGACAACAGCCAAGAGACCCAGTTCTTC.

The J gene is TRBJ2-7, the V gene TRBV12-3 or TRBV12-4, with D perhaps TRBD1 (5 bases). V lost 4 bases and J 3 bases, leaving 13 bases between the germline ends. The CDR3 spans 14 residues. CDR3 nucleotides: TGTGCCAGCAGTTCACAGGTTGGGGTCTACGAGCAGTACTTC. This encodes CASSSQVGVYEQYF.

The gene calls are TRBV5-1 and TRBJ2-7; maybe TRBD2 (6 bases). V lost 1 base and J 10 bases, leaving 24 bases between the germline ends. CDR3 length equals 16 residues. Germline lookup yields CDR1 SGHRS and CDR2 YFSETQ. As DNA, the CDR3 is TGCGCCAGCAGCTTGAATATAGGGGAGGCACTTAAGGACCAGTACTTC. Amino acids: CASSLNIGEALKDQYF.

Only a few counts were recorded for this clonotype. The CDR3 here is CASSQRNSKRGPQHF. The CDR3 nucleotides are TGTGCCAGCAGCCAGAGGAACTCCAAAAGGGGGCCCCAGCATTTT. The chain couples TRBV3-1 to TRBJ1-5; perhaps TRBD1 as D (5 bases). V lost 3 bases, J lost 9 bases, and 18 bases lay in between. The germline gives CDR1 LGHDT, CDR2 YNNKEL (reference sequence). The length of the CDR3 is 15 residues.

This clonotype has only a few counts. The V and J genes are TRBV20-1 and TRBJ1-6; D call uncertain. The CDR3 is 11 amino acids. Germline-derived CDR1 and CDR2 are DFQATT and SNEGSKA (reference sequence). V lost 4 bases to trimming and J lost 7 bases, with 5 bases between them. DNA of the CDR3: TGCAGTGCTAACGAAAATTCACCCCTCCACTTT. This gives the protein CSANENSPLHF.

The chain carries TRBV6-5 and TRBJ1-4, with TRBD1 identical over 10 bases. Per the germline V gene, CDR1 is MNHEY and CDR2 is SVGAGI. The CDR3 length is 17 residues. V lost 4 bases and J lost 0; bases outside the gene matches: 5. The CDR3 DNA is TGTGCCAGCAGTTCGGACAGGGGGGGGGCAACTAATGAAAAACTGTTTTTT. It translates to CASSSDRGGATNEKLFF.

To note about this clonotype: With a much larger clone just one base away, this may be a read error. The chain joins TRBV5-5 to TRBJ2-4; 7 nucleotides align to TRBD1. In germline, CDR1 is SGHKS, CDR2 YYEKEE (reference sequence). CDR3 length: 14 amino acids. J lost 13 bases, V lost 3 bases, and 13 bases had no gene match. CDR3 sequence (DNA): TGTGCCAGCAGCTACGGGACAGAGATTGATGAGCAGTACTTC. This sequence encodes CASSYGTEIDEQYF.

There are a few counts of this clonotype. The chain carries TRBV5-8 and TRBJ1-1, with D possibly being TRBD1 (6 bases). V was cut by 0 bases and J by 4 bases, with 10 bases left in between. This CDR3 contains 14 residues. Germline V gives CDR1 SGHTS, CDR2 YDEGEE. CDR3: CASSLAGAITEAFF. CDR3 in DNA: TGTGCCAGCAGCTTGGCGGGGGCTATCACTGAAGCTTTCTTT.

V gene TRBV4-2 combines with J gene TRBJ2-5; D may match TRBD1 or TRBD2 (5 bases each). CDR3 length: 13 residues. CDR1 is LGHNA and CDR2 is YNFKEQ in the germline V gene. The V end was cut by 4 bases, the J end by 11 bases, with 17 bases between. As DNA, the CDR3 is TGTGCCAGCAGCCGGGGCGGGTGGAATGAGCAGTACTTC. Amino acid sequence: CASSRGGWNEQYF.

The chain links TRBV11-1 to TRBJ2-1; the D gene is possibly TRBD2 (6 bases). The CDR3 runs 13 residues. The germline CDR1 and CDR2 sequences are SGHAT and FQDESV (reference sequence). The germline V and J ends were trimmed by 4 bases and 7 bases, with 11 bases remaining between them. In DNA form, the CDR3 reads TGTGCCAGCAGCTCAGGGACTCTTAATGAGCAGTTCTTC. Its protein is CASSSGTLNEQFF.

V and J are TRBV7-9 and TRBJ2-1, with D unclear. The end of the DNA aligns better with TRBJ2-7, so the J call may be wrong. This CDR3 region has 15 residues. Germline V gene sequence: CDR1 SEHNR, CDR2 FQNEAQ (reference sequence). Written as DNA, the CDR3 is TGTGCCACCATACCCCCAGAGAATCCTAACAATGAGCAGTACTTC. It yields the protein CATIPPENPNNEQYF.

The chain couples TRBV3-1 to TRBJ2-1, with 8 bases lining up with TRBD2. The end of the DNA fits TRBJ2-7 better, so the J call may be wrong. This CDR3 contains 16 residues. Per germline, CDR1 LGHDT and CDR2 YNNKEL (reference sequence). The CDR3 region is CASSQTRTSSYNEQYF. The CDR3 DNA is TGTGCCAGCAGCCAAACACGGACTAGCAGTTACAATGAGCAGTACTTC.

This clonotype was observed a few times. V and J are TRBV5-5 and TRBJ2-3; D perhaps matches TRBD1 (6 bases). Deletions cut 3 bases from V and 2 bases from J, with 19 bases between. The CDR3 totals 17 residues. Per the germline V gene, CDR1 is SGHKS and CDR2 is YYEKEE (reference sequence). CDR3 region: CASSWTMRQAITDTQYF. For the CDR3, the DNA is TGTGCCAGCAGCTGGACGATGCGACAGGCGATCACAGATACGCAGTATTTT.

The rearrangement uses TRBV20-1 and TRBJ2-1; 8 bases agree with TRBD2. V shed 0 bases and J 8 bases; nucleotides not matched to a gene: 9. Germline CDR1 DFQATT, CDR2 SNEGSKA (reference sequence). This CDR3 has 15 amino acids. The CDR3 loop is CSARDGRGVIYEQFF. The CDR3 DNA reads TGCAGTGCTAGAGATGGGCGGGGGGTCATATATGAGCAGTTCTTC.

This rearrangement joins TRBV14 to TRBJ1-1, with unresolved D. This CDR3 comprises 14 residues. Germline lookup yields CDR1 SGHDN and CDR2 FVKESK. Trimming took 5 bases from V and 0 from J, leaving 10 bases between them. This CDR3 is CASSFDTVNTEAFF. The CDR3 DNA sequence: TGTGCCAGCAGCTTTGACACGGTGAACACTGAAGCTTTCTTT.

This clonotype was found a few times. The chain couples TRBV20-1 to TRBJ2-1; a weak D match, TRBD2 (5 bases). In germline, CDR1 is DFQATT, CDR2 SNEGSKA (reference sequence). Trimming took 0 bases from V and 0 from J, leaving 12 bases between them. CDR3 length: 16 amino acids. The DNA for the CDR3 is TGCAGTGCTAGAGATCGGACTTTTAGCTCCTACAATGAGCAGTTCTTC. Translated, it gives CSARDRTFSSYNEQFF.

The sample holds many counts of this clonotype. V gene TRBV20-1 combines with J gene TRBJ1-5, with D possibly TRBD1 on 6 matching bases. Germline assignment: CDR1 DFQATT and CDR2 SNEGSKA (reference sequence). This CDR3 contains 14 residues. The germline V and J ends were trimmed by 0 bases and 4 bases, with 10 bases remaining between them. The CDR3 protein is CSARDIQGNQPQHF. DNA for the CDR3: TGCAGTGCTAGAGATATACAGGGAAATCAGCCCCAGCATTTT.

CDR3 amino acids: CASSYLRGDTEAFF. CDR3 coding DNA: TGTGCCAGCAGTTACTTACGGGGTGACACTGAAGCTTTCTTT. The genes are TRBV6-5 and TRBJ1-1, with D hard to call. The germline CDR1 and CDR2 sequences are MNHEY and SVGAGI. Trimming pared 1 base from V and 3 bases from J, leaving 9 bases between. CDR3 length: 14 residues.

This clonotype turned up a few times. The chain combines TRBV20-1 with TRBJ1-4; D remains ambiguous. The germline CDR1 and CDR2 sequences are DFQATT and SNEGSKA (reference sequence). The length of the CDR3 is 13 residues. The V end was cut by 3 bases, the J end by 0 bases, with 5 bases between. The CDR3 DNA follows: TGCAGTGCTAGTGACTCAACTAATGAAAAACTGTTTTTT. Amino acid sequence: CSASDSTNEKLFF.

In regard to this clonotype: At one boundary the junction diverges from the germline segment, which might be a read error. The rearrangement joins TRBV5-1 to TRBJ2-1, with D perhaps matching TRBD1 or TRBD2 (6 bases each). CDR3 length: 17 amino acids. CDR1 and CDR2 from the germline V gene are SGHRS and YFSETQ. Here the CDR3 reads CAGSFVWGALDYNEQFF. The CDR3 nucleotides read TGCGCCGGCAGCTTCGTGTGGGGGGCCTTGGACTACAATGAGCAGTTCTTC.

The chain recombines TRBV20-1 with TRBJ1-1; D ambiguous. Germline V gives CDR1 DFQATT, CDR2 SNEGSKA (reference sequence). V lost 5 bases, J lost 2 bases, and 9 bases lay in between. The CDR3 extends over 12 amino acids. The CDR3 is CSAARTNTEAFF. The CDR3 bases are TGCAGTGCTGCCAGGACCAACACTGAAGCTTTCTTT.

In its sample, this clonotype was seen a few times. This CDR3 reads CASNKGGNYGYTF. CDR3 coding DNA: TGTGCCAGCAATAAGGGTGGCAACTATGGCTACACCTTC. The rearrangement links TRBV28 to TRBJ1-2, with D unclear. CDR1 is MDHEN, CDR2 SYDVKM, per germline. Deletions cut 7 bases from V and 2 bases from J, with 11 bases between. This CDR3 has 13 amino acids.

The CDR3 spells CASTIRRGLWDEQFF. Written as DNA, the CDR3 is TGTGCCAGCACCATTAGACGGGGTCTCTGGGATGAGCAGTTCTTC. V is TRBV12-3 or TRBV12-4 and J is TRBJ2-1; a possible D gene is TRBD2 (5 bases). The CDR3 has 15 residues. V was shortened by 7 bases and J by 8 bases, with 21 bases between the two germline ends.

V and J are TRBV6-1 and TRBJ2-1; the match to TRBD1 covers 8 bases. This CDR3 contains 11 residues. The germline V gene encodes CDR1 MNHNS and CDR2 SASEGT. The DNA of the CDR3 is TGTGCGAACAGGGGGAACAATGAGCAGTTCTTC. This gives the protein CANRGNNEQFF.

This clonotype has more than one count but fewer than ten. The V call is TRBV6-5, the J call TRBJ2-7, with a weak D call TRBD1 (6 bases). Germline V gives CDR1 MNHEY, CDR2 SVGAGI. The CDR3 totals 13 residues. Trimming stripped 8 bases from V and 3 bases from J, with 14 bases between. DNA of the CDR3: TGTGCCAGCGGGACACCGAACCTCTACGAGCAGTACTTC. Translating gives CASGTPNLYEQYF.

There are a few counts of this clonotype. This chain uses TRBV7-8 with TRBJ2-1; 8 positions match TRBD1. Looked up from germline, CDR1 is SGHVS and CDR2 is FQNEAQ. This CDR3 has 17 residues. V was pared by 1 base and J by 4 bases, with 9 bases of the junction left unmatched. The CDR3 loop reads CASSLGAPGQVYNEQFF. In DNA form, the CDR3 reads TGTGCCAGCAGCTTAGGAGCTCCGGGACAGGTATACAATGAGCAGTTCTTC.